These 25 T cell receptor beta chains were sequenced from one sample in a study of molecular identifiers for immune sequencing clone quantification. A single record per CDR3 protein comes from TCRdb applying MiXCR to the PCR reads. This table holds approximately 550,000 distinct CDR3 sequences, less than 30% found once. The source material was naive CD8+ T cells from blood, with Jurkat cell RNA spiked in. The subset here: FACS-sorted CD8+CD4-CCR7+CD45RA+ naive T cells. These receptors all stem from a human donor in good health. Some libraries in this study had Jurkat cell RNA spiked in.

To note about this clonotype: Compared with germline, one end of the junction differs, possibly owing to a read error. The chain carries TRBV6-6 and TRBJ1-4; D is unresolved. The CDR3 is made up of 16 amino acids. The germline CDR1 and CDR2 sequences are MNHNY and SVGAGI (reference sequence). CDR3: CASSTVQLFPNEKPFF. The CDR3 DNA is TGTGCCAGCAGCACCGTGCAGTTGTTTCCTAATGAAAAACCGTTTTTT.

This chain joins TRBV4-3 and TRBJ2-2, with no clear D. The CDR3 has 16 residues. V shed 0 bases and J shed 6 bases, with 14 bases lying between them. The germline V gene has CDR1 LGHNA and CDR2 YSLEER. The CDR3 nucleotides are TGCGCCAGCAGCCAAGATTCGGCTCTCTTGGCCGGGGAGCTGTTTTTT. Amino acids: CASSQDSALLAGELFF.

This clonotype has just a few counts. The V and J genes are TRBV27 and TRBJ2-7; 12 bases map to TRBD1. Germline trimming cut 4 bases from V and 5 bases from J; bases unmatched to any gene: 3. Germline V gene data show CDR1 as MNHEY and CDR2 as SMNVEV (reference sequence). This CDR3 region has 14 residues. CDR3 nucleotide sequence: TGTGCCAGCAGTTGGGGGACAGGGGGCAACGAGCAGTACTTC. It codes for CASSWGTGGNEQYF.

This clonotype appeared many times. The J gene is TRBJ2-5, the V gene TRBV4-3; 8 nucleotides match TRBD2. Germline trimming cut 1 base from V and 5 bases from J; bases unmatched to any gene: 18. The germline V gene has CDR1 LGHNA and CDR2 YSLEER. The CDR3 covers 19 residues. CDR3 DNA: TGCGCCAGCAGCCAAGCCCTAGTTCGAGCGGGAGCGGCCGTGGAGACCCAGTACTTC. Translated, it gives CASSQALVRAGAAVETQYF.

This clonotype was seen only a few times. This chain uses TRBV6-1 with TRBJ1-1, with TRBD1 as a possible D gene (6 bases). The CDR3 is made up of 15 amino acids. Trimming left V 11 bases short and J 0 bases short, with 19 bases between. Per the germline V gene, CDR1 is MNHNS and CDR2 is SASEGT. The CDR3 region has the DNA TGTGCCGCGTCGACAGGCCCTAAGGTGAACACTGAAGCTTTCTTT. Translating it yields CAASTGPKVNTEAFF.

With respect to this clonotype: A read error may be the cause here, since a much bigger clone is one base away. Lacking the conserved final phenylalanine or tryptophan, this CDR3 likely reflects a read error. The rearrangement links TRBV29-1 to TRBJ2-7; 13 positions match TRBD2. Germline V gene lookup returns CDR1 SQVTM and CDR2 ANQGSEA. The ends lost 6 bases at V and 4 bases at J; junction bases unmatched: 6. The CDR3 loop spans 14 amino acids. The CDR3 spells CSVSGLAGEYEQYL. The CDR3 region has the DNA TGCAGCGTCTCCGGACTAGCGGGGGAATACGAGCAGTACCTC.

This chain uses TRBV6-2 or TRBV6-3 with TRBJ2-3; TRBD2 matches at 11 bases. The CDR3 loop spans 18 amino acids. With V trimmed by 2 bases and J by 6 bases, 13 bases remained unmatched. The V gene's germline CDR1 is MNHEY and CDR2 SVGEGT. The CDR3 reads CASSYRTYSGGASDTQYF. The DNA for the CDR3 is TGTGCCAGCAGTTACCGAACTTATAGCGGGGGGGCATCGGATACGCAGTATTTT.

In its sample, this clonotype was seen a few times. V is TRBV2 and J is TRBJ2-5; no reliable D call. From germline, CDR1 is SNHLY and CDR2 FYNNEI. V was clipped by 1 base and J by 2 bases, with 8 bases between them. The CDR3 has 14 residues. The CDR3 DNA is TGTGCCAGCAGTGAAGGCGAGATACAAGAGACCCAGTACTTC. The encoded protein is CASSEGEIQETQYF.

This clonotype came up a few times. The chain is built from TRBV4-1 and TRBJ2-7, with D perhaps matching TRBD2 (5 bases). Germline CDR1 reads MGHRA; CDR2 reads YSYEKL. This CDR3 spans 14 amino acids. V dropped 4 bases and J dropped 4 bases, with 14 bases sitting between them. CDR3 DNA: TGCGCCAGCAGCCTGGCCCCAAGAGGGTACGAGCAGTACTTC. Protein: CASSLAPRGYEQYF.

This clonotype was found many times. The rearrangement links TRBV5-6 to TRBJ1-1; no reliable D call. CDR3 length: 13 amino acids. The germline V gene has CDR1 SGHDT and CDR2 YYEEEE. Trimming shortened V by 5 bases and J by 1 base, and 9 bases separated the two germline ends. The CDR3 region is CASRNDWNTEAFF. The CDR3 DNA sequence: TGTGCCAGCAGAAACGATTGGAACACTGAAGCTTTCTTT.

This clonotype was seen ten or more times. The chain's CDR3 is CASSNPRSDLLQYF. The CDR3 DNA is TGTGCCAGCAGTAATCCTAGGTCGGATTTGTTGCAGTACTTC. The rearrangement joins TRBV5-5 to TRBJ2-7; D unclear. Germline lookup yields CDR1 SGHKS and CDR2 YYEKEE (reference sequence). This CDR3 has 14 residues. V was trimmed by 5 bases and J by 9 bases, leaving 21 bases between them.

This chain uses TRBV7-3 with TRBJ2-7; TRBD1 aligns across 8 bases. Looked up from germline, CDR1 is SGHTA and CDR2 is FQGTGA. The ends lost 2 bases at V and 4 bases at J; junction bases unmatched: 7. The CDR3 length is 15 residues. The chain's CDR3 is CASSLAGQVLYEQYF. CDR3 DNA: TGTGCCAGCAGCTTAGCGGGACAGGTATTATACGAGCAGTACTTC.

This chain uses TRBV7-9 with TRBJ1-1, with D possibly TRBD1 on 6 matching bases. CDR3 length: 17 residues. The germline V gene encodes CDR1 SEHNR and CDR2 FQNEAQ (reference sequence). Trimming stripped 4 bases from V and 5 bases from J, with 23 bases between. Written as DNA, the CDR3 is TGTGCCAGCAGCTCCGGGGGCCGCAGGGTGTTGATTACTGAAGCTTTCTTT. Its protein is CASSSGGRRVLITEAFF.

This clonotype was detected many times. The chain recombines TRBV5-5 with TRBJ2-7, with TRBD2 as a possible D gene (5 bases). Germline V gene lookup returns CDR1 SGHKS and CDR2 YYEKEE (reference sequence). The CDR3 is 14 residues long. Trimming removed 10 bases at V and 1 base at J, with 18 bases between. CDR3 region: CASRPRDLSYEQYF. For the CDR3, the DNA is TGTGCCTCCCGGCCCCGGGATTTGTCCTACGAGCAGTACTTC.

V usage is TRBV4-2 and J usage is TRBJ2-1; tentative D call: TRBD1 (6 bases). Germline assignment: CDR1 LGHNA and CDR2 YNFKEQ. This CDR3 region has 13 residues. Deletions cut 2 bases from V and 9 bases from J, with 11 bases between. The CDR3 nucleotides are TGTGCCAGCAGCCAAATCGGACAGTTTGAGCAGTTCTTC. It codes for CASSQIGQFEQFF.

This clonotype was detected many times. The chain joins TRBV4-3 to TRBJ1-1; D call uncertain. V shed 0 bases and J shed 8 bases, with 16 bases lying between them. The CDR3 has 15 amino acids. Germline V lookup: CDR1 LGHNA, CDR2 YSLEER. The CDR3 sequence is CASSQDSSANTEAFF. CDR3 DNA: TGCGCCAGCAGCCAAGATTCGTCAGCAAATACCGAAGCTTTCTTT.

The chain is built from TRBV29-1 and TRBJ2-2, with 7 nucleotides matching TRBD2. The CDR3 extends over 13 amino acids. V lost 2 bases and J lost 6; bases outside the gene matches: 3. Looked up from germline, CDR1 is SQVTM and CDR2 is ANQGSEA. The CDR3 reads CSVEIAGAGELFF. The DNA of the CDR3 is TGCAGCGTTGAAATTGCGGGGGCCGGGGAGCTGTTTTTT.

The chain's CDR3 is CSAPTDYEQYF. The CDR3 DNA sequence: TGCAGTGCGCCGACAGACTACGAGCAGTACTTC. The gene calls are TRBV20-1 and TRBJ2-7, with a possible D match to TRBD1 (5 bases). Trimming removed 6 bases at V and 3 bases at J, with 9 bases between. The CDR3 runs to 11 residues. Germline loops: CDR1 DFQATT, CDR2 SNEGSKA (reference sequence).

The V gene is TRBV11-2, the J gene TRBJ2-1, with a tentative D call TRBD2 (5 bases). The CDR3 consists of 13 residues. Per germline, CDR1 SGHAT and CDR2 FQNNGV. V dropped 1 base and J dropped 8 bases, with 9 bases sitting between them. CDR3 residues: CASSLVLADEQFF. CDR3 DNA sequence: TGTGCCAGCAGCTTAGTGCTAGCCGATGAGCAGTTCTTC.

In regard to this clonotype: This may stem from a read error, because a much larger clone lies one nucleotide away. The V and J genes are TRBV5-6 and TRBJ2-3, with TRBD2 matching over 7 bases. The CDR3 length is 15 residues. Per germline, CDR1 SGHDT and CDR2 YYEEEE. CDR3 nucleotides: TGTGCCAGCAGGTCCCGCGGGAGTCCCCCAGATACGCGGTATTTT. It encodes CASRSRGSPPDTRYF.

This clonotype was recorded many times. J is TRBJ2-5 and V is TRBV5-1, with D tentatively TRBD1 or TRBD2 (6 bases each). This CDR3 has 18 amino acids. Trimming took 4 bases from V and 5 from J, leaving 27 bases between them. Germline lookup yields CDR1 SGHRS and CDR2 YFSETQ. CDR3 sequence: CASSLVGINRASGETQYF. For the CDR3, the DNA is TGCGCCAGCAGCCTGGTTGGCATTAACAGGGCGAGCGGGGAGACCCAGTACTTC.

The chain has TRBV27 and TRBJ2-7; D is unclear. Germline V gene lookup returns CDR1 MNHEY and CDR2 SMNVEV (reference sequence). The CDR3 length is 14 residues. With 8 bases removed from V and 3 bases from J, the gap between germline ends came to 17 bases. The CDR3 nucleotides are TGTGCCAGCTCTCCGGAAGGGCCCTTCTACGAGCAGTACTTC. Amino acid sequence: CASSPEGPFYEQYF.

The gene calls are TRBV28 and TRBJ2-7, with D uncertain. Trimming removed 5 bases from V and 2 bases from J, with 16 bases in between. The germline V gene has CDR1 MDHEN and CDR2 SYDVKM. The CDR3 has 15 amino acids. The CDR3 DNA reads as TGTGCCAGCAGTCCCGGACCAGAGTACCCCTACGAGCAGTACTTC. Translating gives CASSPGPEYPYEQYF.

The CDR3 sequence: CASSQDLAGVGDTQYF. CDR3 coding DNA: TGCGCCAGCAGCCAAGATCTAGCGGGAGTAGGAGATACGCAGTATTTT. The chain employs TRBV4-3 and TRBJ2-3; 10 positions match TRBD2. Germline V gene sequence: CDR1 LGHNA, CDR2 YSLEER. CDR3 length: 16 residues. J gave up 5 bases and V 0 bases, and 5 bases lay outside the gene matches.

The rearrangement uses TRBV21-1 and TRBJ2-5; the D segment call TRBD2 is taken from the table without a DNA check. TRBV21-1 corresponds to a pseudogene. The CDR3 contains 13 residues. The CDR3 reads CASSAGPQETQYF. Here the CDR3 DNA reads TGTGCCAGTTCAGCAGGGCCCCAAGAGACCCAGTACTTC.